Described below is a single T cell receptor (beta chain) sequence and its context. The sample contains more than one DNA sequence encoding this CDR3. The data stem from a study of blood T cell repertoires in COVID-19. Study in general: Italy, Spain and the United States were the sources of the convalescent and acute COVID-19 samples. In each case, the material was cDNA or gDNA derived from T cells, B-cell-depleted T cells, or PBMCs.

Original methodology: Estimated nucleated cell counts came from reference gene primer amplification. Sequencing used immunoSEQ multiplex PCR; TCRdb keeps in-frame clones, though not all of them. The DNA was the basis for D and trimming; V, J and clone size are from that table. The sample includes 110,000 or so clones, approximately 85% seen only once; the top ten take 2% to 3%. V was cut by 2 bases and J by 5 bases, with 12 bases left in between. CDR3 length equals 14 residues. Per the germline V gene, CDR1 is MDHEN and CDR2 is SYDVKM. V usage is TRBV28 and J usage is TRBJ2-5; D not certain. This clonotype was obtained from a human donor in a cohort sampled during active COVID-19. Sequenced: peripheral blood. This chain's CDR3 is CASSLASRPETQYF. As DNA, the CDR3 is TGTGCCAGCAGTTTAGCCTCGCGGCCGGAGACCCAGTACTTC.